The rows below give T cell receptor beta chains drawn from one sample of a study of blood T cell repertoires in COVID-19. Data came from immunoSEQ multiplex PCR; TCRdb stores just in-frame clones and leaves some out. The sample lists about 300,000 clones; around 86% were seen once. The sequenced material came from peripheral blood. The receptors here all came from a human donor in a cohort sampled during active COVID-19. The CDR3 runs from the conserved cysteine through the conserved F or W. The order of the fields is J gene, clone size, D gene, V gene, CDR3 DNA, CDR3 protein. D genes are given only for firm matches. Rows may omit the clone size; those that give it use once, few, many or a size class.

J: TRBJ2-1
size: -
D: TRBD1
V: TRBV5-1
DNA: TGCGCCAGCAGTTTGCCGGGACAGGGGAAGAATGAGCAGTTCTTC
CDR3: CASSLPGQGKNEQFF

J: TRBJ2-7
size: once
D: TRBD2
V: TRBV3-1/TRBV3-2
DNA: TGTGCCAGCAGCCCCGGACTAGCGGAGCAGTACTTC
CDR3: CASSPGLAEQYF

J: TRBJ2-7
size: -
D: TRBD2
V: TRBV19
DNA: TGTGCCAGTAGGAGCGGGAGCGGGTACGAGCAGTACTTC
CDR3: CASRSGSGYEQYF

J: TRBJ2-3
size: -
D: -
V: TRBV6-2/TRBV6-3
DNA: TGTGCCAGCAGTTACGTTAGTTTCAGGGATACGCAGTATTTT
CDR3: CASSYVSFRDTQYF

J: TRBJ2-7
size: -
D: TRBD2
V: TRBV5-1
DNA: TGCGCCAGCAGCCCGAGGACTAGCTCCCTTAGATACTACGAGCAGTACTTC
CDR3: CASSPRTSSLRYYEQYF

J: TRBJ1-5
size: -
D: TRBD1
V: TRBV6-5
DNA: TGTGCCAGCAGCCCGACAGGGGACCAGCCCCAGCATTTT
CDR3: CASSPTGDQPQHF

J: TRBJ1-1
size: once
D: TRBD1
V: TRBV6-5
DNA: TGTGCCAGCACCAAACAGGGGGGGTATACTGAAGCTTTCTTT
CDR3: CASTKQGGYTEAFF

J: TRBJ1-1
size: few
D: -
V: TRBV5-1
DNA: TGCGCCAGCAGCCGGGAGGGAACTGAAGCTTTCTTT
CDR3: CASSREGTEAFF

J: TRBJ1-5
size: -
D: TRBD1
V: TRBV6-5
DNA: TGTGCCAGCAGTCCCCAAGGGACAGCGAATCAGCCCCAGCATTTT
CDR3: CASSPQGTANQPQHF

J: TRBJ2-1
size: -
D: -
V: TRBV7-9
DNA: TGTGCCAGCAGCTTAGCGAGTCTAGTCGGCAATGAGCAGTTCTTC
CDR3: CASSLASLVGNEQFF

J: TRBJ1-2
size: -
D: -
V: TRBV24-1
DNA: TGTGCCACCAGTGACCCCGTAGATGGCTACACCTTC
CDR3: CATSDPVDGYTF

J: TRBJ2-7
size: -
D: -
V: TRBV10-1
DNA: TGCGCCAGCGCGGCGGGGGCTTCCTACGAGCAGTACTTC
CDR3: CASAAGASYEQYF

J: TRBJ1-1
size: -
D: -
V: TRBV11-2
DNA: TGTGCCAGCAGCTCACCCCCGGGGATCACTGAAGCTTTCTTT
CDR3: CASSSPPGITEAFF

J: TRBJ1-3
size: -
D: -
V: TRBV5-1
DNA: TGCGCCAGCAGCAGCACAGGGCGGGGGAAGTCTGGAAACACCATATATTTT
CDR3: CASSSTGRGKSGNTIYF

J: TRBJ2-1
size: few
D: TRBD2
V: TRBV4-1
DNA: TGCGCCAGCAGCCAAGTAAGCGGGAGGGCCTTTAATGAGCAGTTCTTC
CDR3: CASSQVSGRAFNEQFF

J: TRBJ1-4
size: -
D: TRBD1
V: TRBV3-1/TRBV3-2
DNA: TGTGCCAGCAGCGTGCGGACAGGGTACGTTGAAAAACTGTTTTTT
CDR3: CASSVRTGYVEKLFF

J: TRBJ2-7
size: -
D: TRBD2
V: TRBV6-6
DNA: TGTGCCAGCAGGTCCACTAGCGGGAGTCTGTACGAGCAGTACTTC
CDR3: CASRSTSGSLYEQYF

J: TRBJ2-1
size: -
D: TRBD1
V: TRBV6-5
DNA: TGTGCCAGCAGGTCAGACAGGGGATCTGTTAATGAGCAGTTCTTC
CDR3: CASRSDRGSVNEQFF

J: TRBJ2-7
size: few
D: TRBD2
V: TRBV5-4
DNA: TGTGCCAGCAGCGGATCTAGCGGGAGGGAGCAGTACTTC
CDR3: CASSGSSGREQYF

J: TRBJ2-3
size: -
D: -
V: TRBV4-2
DNA: TGTGCCAGCAGCCAAGAGGTGCACTCCCTAACAGATACGCAGTATTTT
CDR3: CASSQEVHSLTDTQYF

J: TRBJ2-7
size: once
D: -
V: TRBV6-5
DNA: TGTGCCAGCAGTTACTCGAGGCATCTCTACGAGCAGTACTTC
CDR3: CASSYSRHLYEQYF

J: TRBJ2-7
size: once
D: -
V: TRBV7-9
DNA: TGTGCCAGCATGCTCTCGGGAACAACCTACGAGCAGTACTTC
CDR3: CASMLSGTTYEQYF

J: TRBJ1-2
size: -
D: TRBD1
V: TRBV5-6
DNA: TGTGCCAGCAGCTTAACAGGGGTGAGCTATGGCTACACCTTC
CDR3: CASSLTGVSYGYTF

J: TRBJ1-1
size: -
D: -
V: TRBV18
DNA: TGTGCCAGCTCAGTGGTTAGTCGAAACACTGAAGCTTTCTTT
CDR3: CASSVVSRNTEAFF

J: TRBJ2-3
size: -
D: TRBD2
V: TRBV7-8
DNA: TGTGCCAGCAGCGCCCAACTAGCGATCCTAACAGATACGCAGTATTTT
CDR3: CASSAQLAILTDTQYF

J: TRBJ2-3
size: -
D: -
V: TRBV11-3
DNA: TGTGCCAGCAGCCCGACTAGTCGAGATACGCAGTATTTT
CDR3: CASSPTSRDTQYF

J: TRBJ1-1
size: -
D: TRBD1
V: TRBV28
DNA: TGTGCCAGCAGTTTCCCCGGACAGGGCGAAGCTTTCTTT
CDR3: CASSFPGQGEAFF

J: TRBJ1-4
size: once
D: TRBD1
V: TRBV3-1/TRBV3-2
DNA: TGTGCCAGCAGCCCGGGACAGGGAGAGGGGAAACTGTTTTTT
CDR3: CASSPGQGEGKLFF

J: TRBJ1-2
size: -
D: -
V: TRBV7-9
DNA: TGTGCCAGCAGCTTTGGCGAAACTACCTATGGCTACACCTTC
CDR3: CASSFGETTYGYTF

J: TRBJ2-5
size: -
D: -
V: TRBV5-6
DNA: TGTGCCAGCAGCTTACGGGGAGGCGAGACCCAGTACTTC
CDR3: CASSLRGGETQYF

J: TRBJ2-3
size: once
D: TRBD2
V: TRBV28
DNA: TGTGCCAGCACCCACGGGGCTAGCGGGAGTACAGATACGCAGTATTTT
CDR3: CASTHGASGSTDTQYF

J: TRBJ1-5
size: many
D: TRBD1
V: TRBV19
DNA: TGTGCCAGTAGTGGACAGGGGGCTAGAGAGCCCCAGCATTTT
CDR3: CASSGQGAREPQHF

J: TRBJ2-7
size: -
D: -
V: TRBV4-3
DNA: TGCGCCAGCAGCCAAGAGCGGGCGGCCTACGAGCAGTACTTC
CDR3: CASSQERAAYEQYF

J: TRBJ2-1
size: once
D: TRBD2
V: TRBV19
DNA: TGTGCCAGTAGTATAGAGGGTCTAGCGGCCTACAATGAGCAGTTCTTC
CDR3: CASSIEGLAAYNEQFF

J: TRBJ2-1
size: once
D: -
V: TRBV11-2
DNA: TGTGCCAGCAGCTCGGGCAGGGGACTATTTGAGCAGTTCTTC
CDR3: CASSSGRGLFEQFF

J: TRBJ2-5
size: once
D: TRBD2
V: TRBV19
DNA: TGTGCCAGTAGAAACCTCGGACTAGCGGGCGCATCAGGGTTGGAGACCCAGTACTTC
CDR3: CASRNLGLAGASGLETQYF

J: TRBJ1-2
size: -
D: -
V: TRBV28
DNA: TGTGCCAGCAATCAACCGCGGGACCCCTTTCCTGACACCTTC
CDR3: CASNQPRDPFPDTF

J: TRBJ2-5
size: few
D: -
V: TRBV25-1
DNA: TGTGCCAGCAGTGAATCCTTAGGCGGTTTGGAGACCCAGTACTTC
CDR3: CASSESLGGLETQYF

J: TRBJ2-2
size: -
D: -
V: TRBV18
DNA: TGTGCCAGCTCACCTCGGAACACCGGGGAGCTGTTTTTT
CDR3: CASSPRNTGELFF

J: TRBJ2-7
size: -
D: TRBD2
V: TRBV6-5
DNA: TGTGCCAGCAGTTATAGTGTAGCGGGAGGGGGTGAGCAGTACTTC
CDR3: CASSYSVAGGGEQYF

J: TRBJ2-2
size: -
D: -
V: TRBV5-1
DNA: TGCGCCAGCAGCTTGGGACGGTCTAGCAGCCGGGAGCTGTTTTTT
CDR3: CASSLGRSSSRELFF

J: TRBJ2-1
size: few
D: -
V: TRBV19
DNA: TGTGCCAGTAGTAGTAGCGGACTTGCCTACAATGAGCAGTTCTTC
CDR3: CASSSSGLAYNEQFF

J: TRBJ2-7
size: -
D: -
V: TRBV28
DNA: TGTGCCAGCAGTTTTAATCCCGCTAGAACCTACGAGCAGTACTTC
CDR3: CASSFNPARTYEQYF

J: TRBJ2-7
size: -
D: TRBD1
V: TRBV13
DNA: TGTGCCAGCAGCTTAATCGGGGGAATGGACAGGGGGATAAACGAGCAGTACTTC
CDR3: CASSLIGGMDRGINEQYF

J: TRBJ2-2
size: -
D: -
V: TRBV5-1
DNA: TGCGCCAGCAGTGAGGAGGGTCCCACCGGGGAGCTGTTTTTT
CDR3: CASSEEGPTGELFF

J: TRBJ2-1
size: many
D: TRBD2
V: TRBV11-2
DNA: TGTGCCAGCAGCAGTCGGGGGGAGAGCTCCTACAATGAGCAGTTCTTC
CDR3: CASSSRGESSYNEQFF

J: TRBJ2-1
size: -
D: -
V: TRBV7-8
DNA: TGTGCCAGCAGCTTAACTCTCCTCTCAGGCGTCTCCTACAATGAGCAGTTCTTC
CDR3: CASSLTLLSGVSYNEQFF